These 25 T cell receptor beta chains share one sample of origin, sequenced in a study of blood T cell repertoires in COVID-19. Profiled with immunoSEQ multiplex PCR; TCRdb holds only in-frame clones, not every one. Of roughly 220,000 clones in the sample, about 80% were seen once. Sequenced input: peripheral blood. Receptors were obtained from an older woman with acute or convalescent COVID-19.

This sequence joins TRBV25-1 and TRBJ1-2; D is possibly TRBD1 (6 bases). Trimming took 6 bases from V and 4 from J, leaving 6 bases between them. The length of the CDR3 is 11 residues. Germline CDR1 MGHDK, CDR2 SYGVNS. CDR3 amino acids: CASRQGYGYTF. In nucleotides, the CDR3 is TGTGCCAGCAGACAGGGCTATGGCTACACCTTC.

This clone was counted between two and nine times. The chain joins TRBV7-9 to TRBJ2-1; 12 bases are a match to TRBD2. Germline V CDR1 and CDR2: SEHNR, FQNEAQ (reference sequence). The CDR3 extends over 15 amino acids. V was pared by 5 bases and J by 2 bases, with 1 base of the junction left unmatched. Here the CDR3 reads CASSPSGGAYNEQFF. CDR3 DNA: TGTGCCAGCAGCCCTAGCGGGGGGGCCTACAATGAGCAGTTCTTC.

The V and J genes are TRBV19 and TRBJ1-2; the D is unclear. Trimming shortened V by 8 bases and J by 2 bases, and 15 bases separated the two germline ends. CDR3 length: 14 amino acids. The V gene's germline CDR1 is LNHDA and CDR2 SQIVND (reference sequence). CDR3 in DNA: TGTGCCAGTCGATCGGAGGGAAAGAACTATGGCTACACCTTC. Amino acid sequence: CASRSEGKNYGYTF.

The chain recombines TRBV7-9 with TRBJ1-3, with TRBD1 matching 10 bases. J was trimmed by 5 bases and V by 5 bases; bases with no gene match: 9. This CDR3 is built from 16 residues. Looked up from germline, CDR1 is SEHNR and CDR2 is FQNEAQ (reference sequence). The CDR3 DNA follows: TGTGCCAGCAGCATATGGACAGGGGGGGATCGAAACACCATATATTTT. It specifies CASSIWTGGDRNTIYF.

This clone was observed a handful of times. The gene calls are TRBV4-1 and TRBJ1-6; possibly TRBD1 for D (6 bases). The CDR3 is made up of 15 amino acids. V was pared by 1 base and J by 7 bases, with 11 bases between. Per germline, CDR1 MGHRA and CDR2 YSYEKL. This CDR3 reads CASSQGTGSNSPLHF. CDR3 DNA: TGCGCCAGCAGCCAAGGCACAGGGTCGAATTCACCCCTCCACTTT.

This chain connects TRBV19 to TRBJ1-1, with D possibly being TRBD1 (5 bases). This CDR3 region has 14 residues. V lost 3 bases and J 3 bases, leaving 11 bases between the germline ends. Germline loops: CDR1 LNHDA, CDR2 SQIVND (reference sequence). The CDR3 DNA follows: TGTGCCAGTAGTATTGGGGCCCAGGACACTGAAGCTTTCTTT. Encoded protein: CASSIGAQDTEAFF.

The chain couples TRBV11-1 to TRBJ1-6; TRBD1 might be the D (5 bases). Trimming removed 6 bases from V and 1 base from J, with 10 bases in between. Germline assignment: CDR1 SGHAT and CDR2 FQDESV (reference sequence). This CDR3 is built from 15 residues. CDR3 nucleotides: TGTGCCAGCAGTAACCAGGGTTCCTATAATTCACCCCTCCACTTT. This gives the protein CASSNQGSYNSPLHF.

The V call is TRBV29-1, the J call TRBJ2-2, with 10 nucleotides matching TRBD1. Trimming cost V 4 bases and J 5 bases; bases outside gene matches: 4. The CDR3 sequence is 14 residues long. Per germline, CDR1 SQVTM and CDR2 ANQGSEA. The CDR3 region is CSVVRQGATGELFF. Here the CDR3 DNA reads TGCAGCGTTGTACGACAGGGGGCTACCGGGGAGCTGTTTTTT.

Only one count was recorded for this clone. The chain uses TRBV9 and TRBJ1-1; D may be TRBD1 (5 bases). The V end lost 7 bases, the J end lost 5 bases, and 9 bases lay between the germline ends. The CDR3 contains 11 residues. Germline V CDR1 and CDR2: SGDLS, YYNGEE. CDR3 in DNA: TGTGCCAGCGGGGGAGGGACTGAAGCTTTCTTT. As protein: CASGGGTEAFF.

J is TRBJ1-4 and V is TRBV19; the D is unclear. The CDR3 has 12 amino acids. Germline V gene sequence: CDR1 LNHDA, CDR2 SQIVND (reference sequence). Trimming removed 8 bases at V and 8 bases at J, with 12 bases between. The CDR3 loop is CASSVLNEKLFF. The CDR3 DNA is TGTGCCAGTTCCGTCCTAAACGAAAAACTGTTTTTT.

The chain recombines TRBV6-1 with TRBJ1-6; D gene uncertain. The CDR3 extends over 13 amino acids. Germline loops: CDR1 MNHNS, CDR2 SASEGT. V was pared by 2 bases and J by 5 bases, with 4 bases between. Here the CDR3 reads CASSETDNSPLHF. CDR3 DNA: TGTGCCAGCAGTGAAACGGATAATTCACCCCTCCACTTT.

The J gene is TRBJ2-7, the V gene TRBV29-1; 9 bases match TRBD2. CDR3 length equals 15 residues. V trimming: 7 bases; J trimming: 1 base; junction bases outside the gene matches: 11. Germline V lookup: CDR1 SQVTM, CDR2 ANQGSEA. The CDR3 sequence is CSARLPAGGSYEQYF. CDR3 nucleotides: TGCAGCGCCAGACTACCTGCGGGGGGGTCCTACGAGCAGTACTTC.

The rearrangement uses TRBV6-2 or TRBV6-3 and TRBJ2-5; 12 nucleotides agree with TRBD2. This CDR3 has 17 amino acids. Germline V gene data show CDR1 as MNHEY and CDR2 as SVGEGT. V lost 4 bases to trimming and J lost 5 bases; unmatched junction nucleotides: 11. The CDR3 here is CASSSGLAGPGGETQYF. CDR3 bases: TGTGCCAGCAGTTCGGGACTAGCGGGTCCCGGAGGGGAGACCCAGTACTTC.

This chain joins TRBV28 and TRBJ1-2; weak D call: TRBD1 (6 bases). The CDR3 totals 14 residues. Germline-derived CDR1 and CDR2 are MDHEN and SYDVKM. With 4 bases removed from V and 5 bases from J, the gap between germline ends came to 14 bases. DNA of the CDR3: TGTGCCAGCAGTTATCCCAGGGGAATTTATGGCTACACCTTC. It is translated as CASSYPRGIYGYTF.

The genes are TRBV18 and TRBJ2-1, with 7 bases that match TRBD2. V shed 2 bases and J 6 bases; nucleotides not matched to a gene: 4. This CDR3 region has 14 residues. Germline V lookup: CDR1 KGHSH, CDR2 LQKENI. CDR3 residues: CASSPTSAGNEQFF. The DNA of the CDR3 is TGTGCCAGCTCACCAACTAGCGCAGGCAATGAGCAGTTCTTC.

The genes are TRBV6-2 or TRBV6-3 and TRBJ2-5; 12 bases line up with TRBD2. The CDR3 has 17 amino acids. From germline, CDR1 is MNHEY and CDR2 SVGEGT. J gave up 7 bases and V 5 bases, and 14 bases lay outside the gene matches. The CDR3 coding sequence is TGTGCCAGCAGTACCCCGACTAGCGGGGGCCCGGTTGTGACCCAGTACTTC. It is translated as CASSTPTSGGPVVTQYF.

There are a few counts of this clone. The chain employs TRBV7-2 and TRBJ1-2, with TRBD1 identical over 8 bases. Germline values: CDR1 SGHTA, CDR2 FQGNSA. With V trimmed by 1 base and J by 7 bases, 8 bases remained unmatched. This CDR3 is built from 15 residues. DNA for the CDR3: TGTGCCAGCAGCTTAGAGGTGCAGGGGGCTGTTGGCTACACCTTC. It codes for CASSLEVQGAVGYTF.

V and J are TRBV4-3 and TRBJ2-7; D is undetermined. Trimming left V 0 bases short and J 4 bases short, with 7 bases between. From germline, CDR1 is LGHNA and CDR2 YSLEER. This CDR3 has 13 amino acids. CDR3 loop: CASSQEPGYEQYF. Here the CDR3 DNA reads TGCGCCAGCAGCCAAGAGCCGGGTTACGAGCAGTACTTC.

CDR3 region: CASSLGGGPADTQYF. CDR3 nucleotide sequence: TGTGCCAGCAGTTTAGGGGGGGGGCCCGCAGATACGCAGTATTTT. The J gene is TRBJ2-3, the V gene TRBV27; D possibly corresponds to TRBD2 (7 bases). The V gene's germline CDR1 is MNHEY and CDR2 SMNVEV (reference sequence). Trimming pared 2 bases from V and 4 bases from J, leaving 13 bases between. CDR3 length: 15 residues.

This clone came up once. The V gene is TRBV29-1, the J gene TRBJ2-3, with 11 positions matching TRBD2. The germline V gene has CDR1 SQVTM and CDR2 ANQGSEA. V lost 7 bases, J lost 0 bases, and 15 bases stayed unmatched. CDR3 length: 18 amino acids. In DNA, the CDR3 is TGCAGCGGTCGCCCCACTAGCGGGGGCCCGACCAGCACAGATACGCAGTATTTT. Protein product: CSGRPTSGGPTSTDTQYF.

In this sample, this clone turned up a few times. The genes are TRBV7-2 and TRBJ1-2; D is unclear. Germline V gene lookup returns CDR1 SGHTA and CDR2 FQGNSA. The CDR3 runs 14 residues. V was shortened by 0 bases and J by 4 bases, with 9 bases between the two germline ends. The CDR3 region has the DNA TGTGCCAGCAGCTTAGCGGCCCTTCTCTATGGCTACACCTTC. It yields the protein CASSLAALLYGYTF.

The V gene is TRBV3-1 (or the pseudogene TRBV3-2), the J gene TRBJ1-2, with 12 positions matching TRBD1. The CDR3 has 18 residues. Germline V gives CDR1 LGHDT, CDR2 YNNKEL (reference sequence). V was pared by 0 bases and J by 4 bases, with 9 bases of the junction left unmatched. CDR3 coding DNA: TGTGCCAGCAGCCAAGACGAATGGGACAGGGGGCCCCTCTATGGCTACACCTTC. It encodes CASSQDEWDRGPLYGYTF.

This rearrangement joins TRBV18 to TRBJ1-4, with no clear D. Trimming took off 4 bases at V and 8 bases at J, with 11 bases between the two ends. Germline CDR1 is KGHSH and CDR2 is LQKENI. The CDR3 extends over 13 amino acids. CDR3 sequence (DNA): TGTGCCAGCTCACTGGATATGCGGGAAAAACTGTTTTTT. Amino acid sequence: CASSLDMREKLFF.

The rearrangement links TRBV29-1 to TRBJ2-1; 8 bases are a match to TRBD2. Trimming at V came to 8 bases and at J to 8 bases, leaving 11 bases not matched to a gene. CDR1 is SQVTM, CDR2 ANQGSEA, per germline. CDR3 length: 13 amino acids. The CDR3 DNA sequence: TGCAGCTTCATGAGACTAGCGAGCGATGAGCAGTTCTTC. It is translated as CSFMRLASDEQFF.

The chain carries TRBV11-3 and TRBJ2-1; D ambiguous. Trimming took 5 bases from V and 9 from J, leaving 14 bases between them. CDR1 is SGHNT, CDR2 YENEEA, per germline. The CDR3 runs to 13 residues. CDR3: CASSPGSDGEQFF. In nucleotides, the CDR3 is TGTGCCAGCAGCCCCGGGTCCGACGGTGAGCAGTTCTTC.